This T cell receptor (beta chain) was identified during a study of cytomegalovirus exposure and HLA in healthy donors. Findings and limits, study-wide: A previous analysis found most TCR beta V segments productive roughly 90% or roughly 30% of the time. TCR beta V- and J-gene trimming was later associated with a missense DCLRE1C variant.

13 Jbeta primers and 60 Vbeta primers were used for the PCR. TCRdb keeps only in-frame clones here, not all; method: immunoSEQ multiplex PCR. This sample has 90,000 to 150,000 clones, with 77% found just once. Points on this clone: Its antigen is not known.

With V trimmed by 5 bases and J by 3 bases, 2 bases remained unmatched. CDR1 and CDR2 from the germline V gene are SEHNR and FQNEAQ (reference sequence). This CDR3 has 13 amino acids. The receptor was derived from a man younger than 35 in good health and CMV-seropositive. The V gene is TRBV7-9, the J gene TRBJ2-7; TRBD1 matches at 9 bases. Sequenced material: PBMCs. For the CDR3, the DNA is TGTGCCAGCAGCCCGGGACAGGGCTACGAGCAGTACTTC. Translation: CASSPGQGYEQYF.